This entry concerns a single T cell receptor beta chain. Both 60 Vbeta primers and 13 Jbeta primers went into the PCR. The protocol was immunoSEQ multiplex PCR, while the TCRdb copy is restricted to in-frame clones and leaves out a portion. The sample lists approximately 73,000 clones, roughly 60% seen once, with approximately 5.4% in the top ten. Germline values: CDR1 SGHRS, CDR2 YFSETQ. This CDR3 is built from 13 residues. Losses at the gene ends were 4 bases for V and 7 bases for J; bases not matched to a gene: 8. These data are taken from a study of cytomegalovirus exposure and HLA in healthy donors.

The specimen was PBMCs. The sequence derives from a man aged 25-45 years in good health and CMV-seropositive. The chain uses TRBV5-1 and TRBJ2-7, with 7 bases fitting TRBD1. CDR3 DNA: TGCGCCAGCAGCCTGGACAGGATGGTAGAGCAGTACTTC. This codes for CASSLDRMVEQYF.